This TCR beta chain was sequenced during a study of brain T cells in children with intractable seizures. General observations from the study: HCMV serostatus was not known, and viral specificity came from CDR3 similarity only. Clones missing pre-surgery may reflect undersampling of that blood sample.

The repertoire was sequenced with immunoSEQ multiplex PCR; TCRdb's copy has only in-frame clones and lacks some. In the table there are 80,000 or so clones, 90% to 95% of which are singletons. This CDR3 region has 16 residues. The germline V gene encodes CDR1 SGHKS and CDR2 YYEKEE (reference sequence). The V gene lost 0 bases and the J gene lost 3 bases, with 15 bases spanning the gap. Surgery cases with the highest brain T cell transcript signatures were chosen for sequencing. Pre-surgery treatment included at least one anti-epileptic drug. About this clone: Its specificity is not known.

The receptor was isolated from a girl aged 2-9 years with Rasmussen encephalitis and intractable seizures. The starting material was peripheral blood, obtained at surgery. This chain uses TRBV5-5 with TRBJ1-1; tentatively, D is TRBD1 (5 bases). CDR3 nucleotides: TGTGCCAGCAGCTTGGAAAGATGGGGGTTGGACACTGAAGCTTTCTTT. Protein product: CASSLERWGLDTEAFF.